The TCR beta chain under discussion was sequenced for a study of shared clonotypes between healthy human individuals. The protocol was immunoSEQ multiplex PCR, while the TCRdb copy is restricted to in-frame clones and leaves out a portion. The table lists roughly 1,800,000 clones, 85% to 95% of them singletons, with 0.9% to 1.5% in the top ten. After removal of 0 bases from V and 0 bases from J, the junction contained 6 bases not matched to a gene. The CDR3 runs 17 residues. Per germline, CDR1 SGHRS and CDR2 YFSETQ. General study results and limits: Larger estimated richness was generally recorded for naive subsets relative to memory subsets. Some naive CD4 clonotypes, around 4.7%, turned up in common across a few donors. When compared with the clonotypes that were shared by all four sorted-subset donors, the non-shared clonotypes turned out to have lower generation probabilities.

The naive CD8 subset, CD45RO-negative cells positively selected for CCR7, excluded terminally differentiated effector memory CD45RA+ cells. Donors comprised only Caucasian adults living in Nashville, Tennessee. Comment on this clone: Its antigen is undetermined.

The chain carries TRBV5-1 and TRBJ2-7; 10 nucleotides agree with TRBD1. The TCR originated in a man younger than 35 in good health. The specimen sequenced was naive CD8+ T cells sorted from blood. CDR3 in DNA: TGCGCCAGCAGCTTGGATCCGACAGGGGGCAGCTCCTACGAGCAGTACTTC. This translates into CASSLDPTGGSSYEQYF.